The 3 T cell receptor beta chains below all came from one sample that was sequenced in a study of neoadjuvant nivolumab and ipilimumab in lung cancer. The repertoire was sequenced with immunoSEQ multiplex PCR; TCRdb's copy has only in-frame clones and lacks some. The table shows about 38,000 clones, with nearly 90% occurring only once. This material consisted of peripheral blood, taken before neoadjuvant nivolumab, alone or with ipilimumab. The source is an adult with non-small cell lung cancer.

The V gene is TRBV7-2, the J gene TRBJ2-7; TRBD2 agrees at 10 bases. This CDR3 region has 15 residues. V gave up 5 bases and J gave up 3 bases; unmatched junction bases: 7. CDR1 and CDR2 from the germline V gene are SGHTA and FQGNSA. CDR3 nucleotide sequence: TGTGCCAGCAGCGATACTAGCGGGGTGAGCTACGAGCAGTACTTC. This sequence encodes CASSDTSGVSYEQYF.

In this sample, this clone turned up once. The chain uses TRBV7-6 and TRBJ2-6; D is undetermined. The V end lost 6 bases, the J end lost 0 bases, and 9 bases lay between the germline ends. The CDR3 has 15 amino acids. CDR1 SGHVS and CDR2 FNYEAQ come from the germline V gene. The CDR3 DNA reads as TGTGCCAGCAGTCGAGACACCTCTGGGGCCAACGTCCTGACTTTC. This gives the protein CASSRDTSGANVLTF.

The chain recombines TRBV5-8 with TRBJ1-4; the D is unclear. V was cut by 1 base and J by 15 bases, with 13 bases left in between. The V gene's germline CDR1 is SGHTS and CDR2 YDEGEE. The CDR3 is made up of 12 amino acids. The CDR3 loop is CASSLLEDGLFF. CDR3 bases: TGTGCCAGCAGCTTGCTGGAGGACGGATTGTTTTTT. Combining the CDR3 with reference TRBV5-8 and TRBJ1-4 gives the whole variable domain EAGVTQSPTHLIKTRGQQATLRCSPISGHTSVYWYQQALGLGLQFLLWYDEGEERNRGNFPPRFSGRQFPNYSSELNVNALELEDSALYLCASSLLEDGLFFGSGTQLSVL.